The T cell receptor (beta chain) under discussion was sequenced for a study of blood T cell repertoires in COVID-19. V lost 6 bases, J lost 5 bases, and 11 bases lay in between. Per the germline V gene, CDR1 is MDHEN and CDR2 is SYDVKM. The CDR3 extends over 13 amino acids. TCRdb keeps only in-frame clones here, not all; method: immunoSEQ multiplex PCR. The sample comprises around 260,000 clones, 70% to 90% of which are singletons, and about 3% rests with the top ten. The sequenced material came from peripheral blood. This chain connects TRBV28 to TRBJ1-5; D might be TRBD1 (5 bases). The sequence came from a woman aged 30 to 39 with active or convalescent COVID-19. The CDR3 region has the DNA TGTGCCAGCAGAACGCCAGGGTATCAGCCCCAGCATTTT. Its protein is CASRTPGYQPQHF.